This T cell receptor (beta chain) appears in the sequencing data of a study of T cell clonotyping in hematopoietic cell transplantation. Findings and limits, study-wide: Broader posttransplant TCR repertoire diversity was predicted by graft donor and pretransplant recipient Inverse Simpson Index values.

The assay was immunoSEQ multiplex PCR, and TCRdb's table has in-frame clones only and misses some. Among about 5,600 clones listed, about 66% were seen once. CDR3 length: 17 residues. Trimming removed 0 bases at V and 0 bases at J, with 15 bases between. The germline gives CDR1 SGHDT, CDR2 YYEEEE. Turning to this clone: Its antigen remains unknown.

The rearrangement uses TRBV5-6 and TRBJ1-2; a weak D match, TRBD1 (5 bases). The specimen was PBMCs, collected 180 days after allogeneic stem cell transplant. The receptor comes from a male patient in his 50s who had an allogeneic stem cell transplant from an unrelated donor, so the T cells may come from the graft donor. Some clones in this sample may be carry-over from other donors' samples. In DNA, the CDR3 is TGTGCCAGCAGCTTGGGATTTGGTTGGGACCCTAACTATGGCTACACCTTC. Translation gives CASSLGFGWDPNYGYTF. The full variable domain, completed using reference TRBV5-6 and TRBJ1-2, is DAGVTQSPTHLIKTRGQQVTLRCSPKSGHDTVSWYQQALGQGPQFIFQYYEEEERQRGNFPDRFSGHQFPNYSSELNVNALLLGDSALYLCASSLGFGWDPNYGYTFGSGTRLTVV.